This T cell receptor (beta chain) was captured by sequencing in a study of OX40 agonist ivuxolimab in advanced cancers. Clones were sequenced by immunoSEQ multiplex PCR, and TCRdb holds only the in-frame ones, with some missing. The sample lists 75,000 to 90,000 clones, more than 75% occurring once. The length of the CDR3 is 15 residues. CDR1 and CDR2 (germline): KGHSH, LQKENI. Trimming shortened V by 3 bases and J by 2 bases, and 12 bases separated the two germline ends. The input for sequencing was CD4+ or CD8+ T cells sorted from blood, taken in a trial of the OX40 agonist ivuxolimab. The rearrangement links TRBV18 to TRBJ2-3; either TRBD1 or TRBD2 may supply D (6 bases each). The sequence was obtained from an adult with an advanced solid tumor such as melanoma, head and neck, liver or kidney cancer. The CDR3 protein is CASSPLGGLTDTQYF. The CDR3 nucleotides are TGTGCCAGCTCACCCCTCGGGGGCCTCACAGATACGCAGTATTTT. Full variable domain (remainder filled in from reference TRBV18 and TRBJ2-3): NAGVMQNPRHLVRRRGQEARLRCSPMKGHSHVYWYRQLPEEGLKFMVYLQKENIIDESGMPKERFSAEFPKEGPSILRIQQVVRGDSAAYFCASSPLGGLTDTQYFGPGTRLTVL.